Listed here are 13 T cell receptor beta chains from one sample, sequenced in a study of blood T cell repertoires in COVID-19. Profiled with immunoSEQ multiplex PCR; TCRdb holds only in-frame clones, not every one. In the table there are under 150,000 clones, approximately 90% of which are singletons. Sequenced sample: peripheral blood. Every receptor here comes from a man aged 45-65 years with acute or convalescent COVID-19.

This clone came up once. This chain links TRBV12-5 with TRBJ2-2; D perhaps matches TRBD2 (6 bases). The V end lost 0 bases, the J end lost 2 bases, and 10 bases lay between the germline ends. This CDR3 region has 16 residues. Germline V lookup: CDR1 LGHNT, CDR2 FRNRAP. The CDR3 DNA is TGTGCTAGTGGTTTGGTAGTGACTAGTAACACCGGGGAGCTGTTTTTT. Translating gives CASGLVVTSNTGELFF.

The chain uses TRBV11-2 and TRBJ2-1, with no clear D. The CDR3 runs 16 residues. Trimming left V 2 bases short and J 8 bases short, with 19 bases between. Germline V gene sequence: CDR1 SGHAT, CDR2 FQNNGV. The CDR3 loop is CASSLRRSPTRDEQFF. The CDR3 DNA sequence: TGTGCCAGCAGCTTAAGGAGAAGCCCCACCCGGGATGAGCAGTTCTTC. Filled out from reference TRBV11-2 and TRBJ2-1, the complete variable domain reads EAGVAQSPRYKIIEKRQSVAFWCNPISGHATLYWYQQILGQGPKLLIQFQNNGVVDDSQLPKDRFSAERLKGVDSTLKIQPAKLEDSAVYLCASSLRRSPTRDEQFFGPGTRLTVL.

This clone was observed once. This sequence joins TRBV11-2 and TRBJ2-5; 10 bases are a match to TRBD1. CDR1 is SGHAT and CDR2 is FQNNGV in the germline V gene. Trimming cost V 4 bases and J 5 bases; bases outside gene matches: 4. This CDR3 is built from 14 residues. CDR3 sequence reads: CASSSRDRGETQYF. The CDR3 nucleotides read TGTGCCAGCAGCTCCCGGGACAGGGGTGAGACCCAGTACTTC.

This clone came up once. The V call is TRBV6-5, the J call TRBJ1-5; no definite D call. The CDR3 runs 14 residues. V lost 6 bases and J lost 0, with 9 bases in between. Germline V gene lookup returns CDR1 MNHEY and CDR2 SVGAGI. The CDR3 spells CASRPTSSNQPQHF. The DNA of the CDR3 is TGTGCCAGCAGGCCGACAAGTAGCAATCAGCCCCAGCATTTT.

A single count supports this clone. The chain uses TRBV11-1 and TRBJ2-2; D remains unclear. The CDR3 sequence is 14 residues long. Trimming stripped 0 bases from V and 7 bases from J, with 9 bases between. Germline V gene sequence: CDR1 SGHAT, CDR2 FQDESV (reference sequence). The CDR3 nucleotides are TGTGCCAGCAGCTTAGCGGAAGGAGTCGGGGAGCTGTTTTTT. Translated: CASSLAEGVGELFF.

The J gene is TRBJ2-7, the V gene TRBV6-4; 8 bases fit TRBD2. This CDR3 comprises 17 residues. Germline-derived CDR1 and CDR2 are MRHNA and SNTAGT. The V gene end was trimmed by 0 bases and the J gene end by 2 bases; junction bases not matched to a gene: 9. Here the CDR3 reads CASSDSPLAGTPYEQYF. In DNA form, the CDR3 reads TGTGCCAGCAGTGACTCTCCCTTAGCGGGAACACCCTACGAGCAGTACTTC.

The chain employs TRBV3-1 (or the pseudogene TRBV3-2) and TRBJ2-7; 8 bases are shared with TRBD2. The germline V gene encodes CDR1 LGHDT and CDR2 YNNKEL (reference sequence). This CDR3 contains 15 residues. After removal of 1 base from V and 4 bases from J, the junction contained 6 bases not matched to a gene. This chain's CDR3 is CASSQVRSGSYEQYF. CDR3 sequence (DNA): TGTGCCAGCAGCCAAGTTAGGAGCGGGAGTTACGAGCAGTACTTC.

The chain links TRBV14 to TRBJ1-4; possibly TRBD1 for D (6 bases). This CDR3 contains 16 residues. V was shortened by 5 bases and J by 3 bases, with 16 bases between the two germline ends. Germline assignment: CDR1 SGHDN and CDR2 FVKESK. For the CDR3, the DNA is TGTGCCAGCAGCTTACGAACAGGGTGGCCTAATGAAAAACTGTTTTTT. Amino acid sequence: CASSLRTGWPNEKLFF.

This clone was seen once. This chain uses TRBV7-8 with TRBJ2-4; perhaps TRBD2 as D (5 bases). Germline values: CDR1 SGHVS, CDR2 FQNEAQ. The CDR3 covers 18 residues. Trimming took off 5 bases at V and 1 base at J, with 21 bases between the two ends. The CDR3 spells CASSPGGYDNSAKNIQYF. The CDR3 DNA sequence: TGTGCCAGCAGCCCAGGCGGGTACGACAATTCCGCCAAAAACATTCAGTACTTC.

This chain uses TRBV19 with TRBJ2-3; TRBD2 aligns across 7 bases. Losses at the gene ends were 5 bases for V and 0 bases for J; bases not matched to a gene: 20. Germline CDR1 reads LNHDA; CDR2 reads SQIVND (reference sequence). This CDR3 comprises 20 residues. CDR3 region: CASSPHPSGDIGSSTDTQYF. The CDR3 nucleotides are TGTGCCAGTAGTCCTCATCCTAGCGGAGACATTGGCTCTAGCACAGATACGCAGTATTTT.

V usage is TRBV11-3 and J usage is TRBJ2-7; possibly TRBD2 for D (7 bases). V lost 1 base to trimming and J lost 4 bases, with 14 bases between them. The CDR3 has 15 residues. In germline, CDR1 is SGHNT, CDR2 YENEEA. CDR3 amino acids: CASSLAGGMGYEQYF. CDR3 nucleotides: TGTGCCAGCAGCTTAGCGGGGGGCATGGGGTACGAGCAGTACTTC.

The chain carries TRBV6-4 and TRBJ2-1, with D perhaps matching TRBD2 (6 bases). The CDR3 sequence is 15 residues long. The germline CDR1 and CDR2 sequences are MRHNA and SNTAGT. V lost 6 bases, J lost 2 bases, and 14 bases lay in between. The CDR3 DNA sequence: TGTGCCAGCAGAGCGGGTAGCTTCCCCTACAATGAGCAGTTCTTC. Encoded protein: CASRAGSFPYNEQFF.

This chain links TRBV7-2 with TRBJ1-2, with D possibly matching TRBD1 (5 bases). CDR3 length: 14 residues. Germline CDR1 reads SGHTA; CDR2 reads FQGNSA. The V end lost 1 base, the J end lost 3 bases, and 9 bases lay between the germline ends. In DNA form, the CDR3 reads TGTGCCAGCAGCTTAGATCGGGGGGACTATGGCTACACCTTC. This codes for CASSLDRGDYGYTF. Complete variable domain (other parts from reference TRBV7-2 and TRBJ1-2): GAGVSQSPSNKVTEKGKDVELRCDPISGHTALYWYRQSLGQGLEFLIYFQGNSAPDKSGLPSDRFSAERTGGSVSTLTIQRTQQEDSAVYLCASSLDRGDYGYTFGSGTRLTVV.